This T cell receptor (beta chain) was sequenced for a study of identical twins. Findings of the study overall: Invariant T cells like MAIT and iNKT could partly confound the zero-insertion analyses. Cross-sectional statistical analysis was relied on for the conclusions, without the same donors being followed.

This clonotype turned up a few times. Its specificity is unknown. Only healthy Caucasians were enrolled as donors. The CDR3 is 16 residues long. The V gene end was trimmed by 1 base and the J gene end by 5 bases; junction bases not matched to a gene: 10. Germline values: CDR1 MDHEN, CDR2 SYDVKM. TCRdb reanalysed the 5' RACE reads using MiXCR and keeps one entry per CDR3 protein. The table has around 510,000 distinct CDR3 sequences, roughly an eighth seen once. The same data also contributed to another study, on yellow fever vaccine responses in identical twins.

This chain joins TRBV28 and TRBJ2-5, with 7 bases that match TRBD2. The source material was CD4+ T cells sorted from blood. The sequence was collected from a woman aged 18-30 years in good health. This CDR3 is CASSLFFGGGRETQYF. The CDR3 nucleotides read TGTGCCAGCAGTTTATTTTTCGGCGGGGGTAGGGAGACCCAGTACTTC.